This T cell receptor (beta chain) came from a study of blood T cells in healthy people across ages. As concerns this clonotype: What it binds is unknown.

The CDR3 has 17 residues. CDR1 is SGHTS, CDR2 YDEGEE, per germline. Trimming removed 3 bases at V and 4 bases at J, with 22 bases between. General study findings and limits: More naive CD4+ cells and higher diversity were found in long-lived than in aged donors. While age rose, TCR beta diversity per million T cells dropped in a roughly linear way.

Using a J-beta primer mix together with a sample-barcoded 5' primer, a second PCR was run for roughly 6 to 11 cycles. MiXCR was run by TCRdb on the 5' RACE reads, yielding one entry per CDR3 protein. The sample includes under 1,100,000 distinct CDR3 sequences, 20% to 25% seen only once; the top ten take approximately 0.75%. These records were also assigned to another study, of T cells of mothers and their children.

Sequenced sample: blood. The sequence was obtained from a girl aged 2-10 years in good health. This chain links TRBV5-8 with TRBJ1-2, with D possibly matching TRBD1 (5 bases). CDR3 coding DNA: TGTGCCAGCAGCTCGAACGTTCGAAGTTGGGGGATCTATGGCTACACCTTC. Amino acid sequence: CASSSNVRSWGIYGYTF.